This paragraph covers one T cell receptor beta chain sequence. What it binds is unknown. For Graves' hyperthyroidism to be stable, ophthalmopathy could not progress within 18 months. Criteria for exclusion of patients were uncontrolled infection, other autoimmune disease, pregnancy or lactation. The source of the sample is a study of T cells in Graves' hyperthyroidism and ophthalmopathy. Study-wide points: A median about 6.5 months before onset, the model predicted ophthalmopathy. Most thyroid clonotypes expanded above 0.001 were also detected in blood.

The CDR3 has 19 amino acids. Trimming pared 5 bases from V and 4 bases from J, leaving 27 bases between. Germline V CDR1 and CDR2: SGHAT, FQNNGV. What was amplified from RNA transcripts were TCR beta CDR3 regions. Using the HTBI primer set, a first-round RT-PCR was run on the TCR CDR3. TCRdb re-called the multiplex PCR reads with MiXCR, one entry per CDR3 protein. The data contain some 400,000 distinct CDR3 sequences, roughly 19% of them seen just once; the ten biggest clones take up 3% to 4.5%. The chain recombines TRBV11-2 with TRBJ1-3, with D maybe TRBD1 (6 bases). The specimen was blood. This clonotype was sampled from a woman aged 18-29 years with Graves' hyperthyroidism. The CDR3 DNA is TGTGCCAGCAGCCGTCTCCCCCGGTCGAAAGGGCAGGGGGGAAACACCATATATTTT. Encoded protein: CASSRLPRSKGQGGNTIYF.